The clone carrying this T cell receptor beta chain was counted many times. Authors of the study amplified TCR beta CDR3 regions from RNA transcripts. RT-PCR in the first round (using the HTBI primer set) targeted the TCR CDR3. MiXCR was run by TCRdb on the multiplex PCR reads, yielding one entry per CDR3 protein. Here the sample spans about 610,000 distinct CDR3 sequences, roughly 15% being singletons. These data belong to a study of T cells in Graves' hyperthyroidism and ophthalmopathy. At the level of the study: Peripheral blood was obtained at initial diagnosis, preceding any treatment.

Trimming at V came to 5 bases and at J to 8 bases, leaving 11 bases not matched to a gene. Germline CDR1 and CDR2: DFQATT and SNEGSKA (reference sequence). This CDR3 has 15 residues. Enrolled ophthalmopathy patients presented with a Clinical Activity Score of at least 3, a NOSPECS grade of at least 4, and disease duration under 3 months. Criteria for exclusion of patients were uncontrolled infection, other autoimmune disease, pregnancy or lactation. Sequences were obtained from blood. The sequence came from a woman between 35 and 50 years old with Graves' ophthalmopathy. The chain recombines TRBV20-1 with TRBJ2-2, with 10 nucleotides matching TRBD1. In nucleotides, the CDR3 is TGCAGTGCTTGGGGACCGGGACAGGGGAAAGGGGAGCTGTTTTTT. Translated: CSAWGPGQGKGELFF.